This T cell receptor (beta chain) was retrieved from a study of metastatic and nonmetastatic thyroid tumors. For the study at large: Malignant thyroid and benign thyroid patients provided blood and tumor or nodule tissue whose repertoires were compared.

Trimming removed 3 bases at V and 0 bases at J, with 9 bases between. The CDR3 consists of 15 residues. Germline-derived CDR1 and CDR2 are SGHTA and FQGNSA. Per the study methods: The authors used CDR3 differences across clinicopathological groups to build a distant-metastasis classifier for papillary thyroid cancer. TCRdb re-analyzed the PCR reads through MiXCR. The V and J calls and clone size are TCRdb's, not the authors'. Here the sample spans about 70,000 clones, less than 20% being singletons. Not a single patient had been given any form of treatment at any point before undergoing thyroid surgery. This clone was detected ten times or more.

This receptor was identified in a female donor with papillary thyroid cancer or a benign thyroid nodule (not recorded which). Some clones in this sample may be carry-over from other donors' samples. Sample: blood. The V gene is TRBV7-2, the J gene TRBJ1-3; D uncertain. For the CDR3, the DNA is TGTGCCAGCAGCTTGGACGCCAACTCTGGAAACACCATATATTTT. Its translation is CASSLDANSGNTIYF.